The following is a T cell receptor (beta chain) sequence with its context. What it binds is not known. The sample comes from a study of CD8 T cells in ankylosing spondylitis. Overall study findings and caveats: There were earlier reports of some motif variants in reactive arthritis synovial fluid and blood.

Library preparation for TCR beta used quantitative 5'-RACE with molecular barcodes. TCRdb recomputed calls from the 5' RACE reads with MiXCR, one row per CDR3 protein. The sample carries approximately 290,000 distinct CDR3 sequences, 20% to 25% recorded once. Sequencing input: blood, either unsorted or a sorted T cell fraction (not recorded which). The receptor comes from a female donor with ankylosing spondylitis or in good health (not recorded which).

CDR3 sequence: CASSLGRGLKPQHF. The DNA for the CDR3 is TGTGCCAGCAGCTTAGGCAGGGGGCTAAAGCCCCAGCATTTT. The V call is TRBV7-2, the J call TRBJ1-5, with 8 bases matching TRBD1. The V gene end was trimmed by 1 base and the J gene end by 8 bases; junction bases not matched to a gene: 4. Germline CDR1 is SGHTA and CDR2 is FQGNSA. This CDR3 has 14 residues.